Described below is a single T cell receptor beta chain sequence and its context. J gave up 9 bases and V 2 bases, and 12 bases lay outside the gene matches. CDR1 and CDR2 from the germline V gene are SGHNT and YYREEE (reference sequence). This CDR3 is built from 16 residues. The protocol was immunoSEQ multiplex PCR, while the TCRdb copy is restricted to in-frame clones and leaves out a portion. Of about 1 million clones listed, about 75% were seen once; the top ten hold roughly 1.4%. The data were taken from a study of shared clonotypes between healthy human individuals. Study-level information: The study drew on a couple of women and a few men aged 18 to 49 as donors.

Sequencing was performed on memory CD4+ T cells sorted from blood. Noted subset: CD45RA-negative fraction. The V gene is TRBV5-4, the J gene TRBJ2-1; 9 positions agree with TRBD1. The clonotype originates from a man younger than 35 in good health. The CDR3 loop reads CASSFPGQGGISEQFF. The CDR3 nucleotides are TGTGCCAGCAGCTTTCCGGGACAGGGAGGTATTAGTGAGCAGTTCTTC.